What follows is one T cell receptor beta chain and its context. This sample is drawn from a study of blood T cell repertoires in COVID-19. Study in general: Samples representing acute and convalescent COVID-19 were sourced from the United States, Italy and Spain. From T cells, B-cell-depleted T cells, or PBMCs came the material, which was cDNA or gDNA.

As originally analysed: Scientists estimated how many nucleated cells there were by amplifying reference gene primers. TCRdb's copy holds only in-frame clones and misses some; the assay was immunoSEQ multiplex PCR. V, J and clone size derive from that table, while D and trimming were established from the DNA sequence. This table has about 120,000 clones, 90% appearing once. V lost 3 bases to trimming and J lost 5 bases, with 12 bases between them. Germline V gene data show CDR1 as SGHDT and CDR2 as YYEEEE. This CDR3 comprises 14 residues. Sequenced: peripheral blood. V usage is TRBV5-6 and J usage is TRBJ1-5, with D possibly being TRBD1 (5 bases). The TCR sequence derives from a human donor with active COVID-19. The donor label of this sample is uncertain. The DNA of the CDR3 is TGTGCCAGCAGCTCACTGGGCAGGGATCAGCCCCAGCATTTT. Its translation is CASSSLGRDQPQHF.